The 13 T cell receptor beta chains presented below share a single source sample, sequenced in a study of sequential checkpoint blockade in melanoma. The repertoire was sequenced with immunoSEQ multiplex PCR; TCRdb's copy has only in-frame clones and lacks some. The sample has roughly 17,000 clones, approximately 73% seen once; the top ten hold roughly 20%. Treatment: randomized to nivolumab then ipilimumab (arm A) or the reverse (arm B). The sequencing used CD8+ T cells sorted from blood (inferred from file names), collected from a patient given nivolumab and ipilimumab in sequence. The receptors here all came from a human donor with melanoma.

This chain uses TRBV9 with TRBJ2-2; 7 bases agree with TRBD2. Trimming took 4 bases from V and 1 from J; bases not matched to a gene: 1. CDR3 length: 14 amino acids. Germline assignment: CDR1 SGDLS and CDR2 YYNGEE. The DNA of the CDR3 is TGTGCCAGCAGCTCTAGCGGGAACACCGGGGAGCTGTTTTTT. Its protein product is CASSSSGNTGELFF.

This clone has only one observation. The chain carries TRBV30 and TRBJ2-2, with D uncertain. Germline loops: CDR1 GTSNPN, CDR2 SVGIG (reference sequence). The CDR3 runs 12 residues. The V end was cut by 1 base, the J end by 6 bases, with 6 bases between. The CDR3: CAWSALSGELFF. The CDR3 DNA is TGTGCCTGGAGTGCCCTCTCCGGGGAGCTGTTTTTT.

The chain carries TRBV11-2 and TRBJ2-1; TRBD2 matches 10 bases. Germline V CDR1 and CDR2: SGHAT, FQNNGV. The CDR3 runs 14 residues. Trimming took 10 bases from V and 7 from J; bases not matched to a gene: 10. The DNA of the CDR3 is TGTGCCACCCTAGGCCTAGCGGGAGTTAATGAGCAGTTCTTC. Protein sequence: CATLGLAGVNEQFF.

CDR3 nucleotide sequence: TGTGCCAGCAGCTTAATACAGGGGGGGGGCAATGAGCAGTTCTTC. It is translated as CASSLIQGGGNEQFF. The chain joins TRBV7-3 to TRBJ2-1; a possible D gene is TRBD1 (8 bases). Germline V gene sequence: CDR1 SGHTA, CDR2 FQGTGA. The CDR3 runs 15 residues. Trimming shortened V by 1 base and J by 6 bases, and 13 bases separated the two germline ends.

The rearrangement links TRBV5-1 to TRBJ1-1; D is perhaps TRBD1 (6 bases). The V end lost 1 base, the J end lost 0 bases, and 19 bases lay between the germline ends. The CDR3 runs to 18 residues. From germline, CDR1 is SGHRS and CDR2 YFSETQ. The CDR3 region is CASSLSRIRGKMNTEAFF. CDR3 nucleotide sequence: TGCGCCAGCAGCTTGAGCCGTATCAGGGGTAAAATGAACACTGAAGCTTTCTTT.

This clone has more than one count but fewer than ten. The V gene is TRBV7-9, the J gene TRBJ2-3; D is unresolved. Germline V gives CDR1 SEHNR, CDR2 FQNEAQ (reference sequence). The length of the CDR3 is 16 residues. V was cut by 3 bases and J by 1 base, with 14 bases left in between. The CDR3 coding sequence is TGTGCCAGCAGCTTGCTAGTGTTCGGTGGCACAGATACGCAGTATTTT. This encodes CASSLLVFGGTDTQYF.

This chain uses TRBV6-1 with TRBJ2-3; no clear D. Trimming pared 2 bases from V and 5 bases from J, leaving 11 bases between. The CDR3 length is 14 residues. Germline V gives CDR1 MNHNS, CDR2 SASEGT. The CDR3 here is CASSERPAGDTQYF. Here the CDR3 DNA reads TGTGCCAGCAGTGAAAGACCAGCAGGAGATACGCAGTATTTT.

This clone was observed a single time. This chain links TRBV5-6 with TRBJ2-7; 13 nucleotides align to TRBD2. Germline CDR1 is SGHDT and CDR2 is YYEEEE. V lost 4 bases, J lost 7 bases, and 8 bases stayed unmatched. This CDR3 is 15 amino acids long. CDR3 in DNA: TGTGCCAGCAGCGATAGGACTAGCGGGAGAGGGGAGCAGTACTTC. Its translation: CASSDRTSGRGEQYF.

A single count supports this clone. J is TRBJ2-1 and V is TRBV7-3; TRBD2 aligns across 13 bases. CDR1 is SGHTA, CDR2 FQGTGA, per germline. After removal of 5 bases from V and 4 bases from J, the junction contained 2 bases not matched to a gene. CDR3 length equals 15 residues. The CDR3 region has the DNA TGTGCCAGCAGCGCGGGACTAGCGGGGTACAATGAGCAGTTCTTC. It is translated as CASSAGLAGYNEQFF.

V gene TRBV5-1 combines with J gene TRBJ1-1; D is ambiguous. CDR1 is SGHRS and CDR2 is YFSETQ in the germline V gene. With 3 bases removed from V and 2 bases from J, the gap between germline ends came to 8 bases. The CDR3 is 13 amino acids. CDR3 loop: CASSSSGNTEAFF. The DNA for the CDR3 is TGCGCCAGCAGCTCCTCAGGTAACACTGAAGCTTTCTTT.

V gene TRBV10-3 combines with J gene TRBJ2-3; 10 bases line up with TRBD2. Trimming removed 5 bases from V and 2 bases from J; junction bases left unmatched: 16. The germline gives CDR1 ENHRY, CDR2 SYGVKD. The CDR3 is 19 amino acids. This chain's CDR3 is CAISPLLAGDEQITDTQYF. CDR3 DNA: TGTGCCATCAGTCCCTTGCTAGCGGGAGATGAACAAATCACAGATACGCAGTATTTT.

The V and J genes are TRBV19 and TRBJ2-7; 8 nucleotides align to TRBD1. The germline CDR1 and CDR2 sequences are LNHDA and SQIVND (reference sequence). The V and J ends lost 5 bases and 2 bases, in that order; junction bases with no gene match: 5. This CDR3 comprises 14 residues. The CDR3: CASSPGTGPYEQYF. Written as DNA, the CDR3 is TGTGCCAGTAGTCCGGGGACAGGCCCCTACGAGCAGTACTTC.

This chain connects TRBV19 to TRBJ1-2; maybe TRBD1 (6 bases). The V end was cut by 7 bases, the J end by 2 bases, with 26 bases between. In germline, CDR1 is LNHDA, CDR2 SQIVND (reference sequence). The CDR3 covers 18 residues. The CDR3 spells CASTADSPGRRPNYGYTF. In nucleotides, the CDR3 is TGTGCCAGTACCGCGGACAGTCCGGGTAGAAGACCAAACTATGGCTACACCTTC.